The 20 T cell receptor beta chains below all came from one sample that was sequenced in a study of beta chain features in type 1 diabetes. The isolated RNA, all of it, was reverse transcribed, so expressed TCRB transcripts were what got sequenced. The data were produced by immunoSEQ multiplex PCR, yet TCRdb's version contains in-frame clones alone and is incomplete. The table lists under 900,000 clones, roughly 16% of them singletons. The specimen was naive CD4+ T cells from blood. The origin of the receptors is a woman aged 18-29 years in good health.

Only a few counts were recorded for this clone. The chain joins TRBV15 to TRBJ2-7; 8 bases match TRBD2. Germline V CDR1 and CDR2: LNHNV, YYDKDF (reference sequence). The CDR3 extends over 14 amino acids. J lost 9 bases, V lost 1 base, and 8 bases had no gene match. The CDR3 bases are TGTGCCACCAGCAGAGGGGGGCGGGAGGATCTGCAGTACTTC. Its translation: CATSRGGREDLQYF.

This clone has a handful of counts. V and J are TRBV23-1 and TRBJ2-7, with D tentatively TRBD1 (6 bases). TRBV23-1 is marked as an open reading frame, function uncertain. The CDR3 sequence is 11 residues long. V was pared by 10 bases and J by 3 bases, with 10 bases between. The CDR3 reads CATDRIYEQYF. DNA for the CDR3: TGCGCCACCGACAGGATCTACGAGCAGTACTTC.

The V gene is TRBV21-1, the J gene TRBJ2-7; TRBD1, the D gene given by the table, was not confirmed from the DNA. TRBV21-1 has pseudogene status. This CDR3 has 15 amino acids. CDR3 amino acids: CASSKGRTGTYEQYF. CDR3 in DNA: TGTGCCAGCAGCAAAGGACGGACAGGGACCTACGAGCAGTACTTC.

The table lists this clone with a few counts. V is TRBV18 and J is TRBJ2-4, with TRBD2 as a possible D gene (6 bases). V dropped 3 bases and J dropped 7 bases, with 13 bases sitting between them. The CDR3 runs to 14 residues. Germline loops: CDR1 KGHSH, CDR2 LQKENI. The chain's CDR3 is CASSPNGLHNIQYF. The DNA for the CDR3 is TGTGCCAGCTCACCCAACGGACTACATAACATTCAGTACTTC.

The J gene is TRBJ1-2, the V gene TRBV9; no definite D call. Between the trimmed V and J ends, which lost 4 bases and 3 bases, there was a span of 10 bases. Looked up from germline, CDR1 is SGDLS and CDR2 is YYNGEE. The CDR3 sequence is 13 residues long. CDR3 residues: CASSQEGDYGYTF. The DNA for the CDR3 is TGTGCCAGCAGCCAAGAAGGCGACTATGGCTACACCTTC.

This clone was recorded a few times. The rearrangement links TRBV7-2 to TRBJ2-5; D remains unclear. The CDR3 totals 12 residues. Deletions cut 5 bases from V and 5 bases from J, with 9 bases between. Germline V CDR1 and CDR2: SGHTA, FQGNSA. CDR3 region: CASSRDWETQYF. The CDR3 DNA is TGTGCCAGCAGCCGCGATTGGGAGACCCAGTACTTC.

This clone was detected only a few times. The chain couples TRBV7-8 to TRBJ2-5; unclear D gene. Trimming cost V 4 bases and J 4 bases, with 13 bases left between them. The CDR3 length is 14 residues. Germline-derived CDR1 and CDR2 are SGHVS and FQNEAQ. CDR3 in amino acids: CASSWSRVGETQYF. Written as DNA, the CDR3 is TGTGCCAGCAGCTGGTCCCGGGTCGGAGAGACCCAGTACTTC.

The rearrangement uses TRBV6-1 and TRBJ1-3, with D unresolved. The V and J ends lost 2 bases and 3 bases respectively, with 2 bases between them. This CDR3 has 12 amino acids. Germline CDR1 reads MNHNS; CDR2 reads SASEGT. In DNA form, the CDR3 reads TGTGCCAGCAGTGAACATGGAAACACCATATATTTT. It specifies CASSEHGNTIYF.

The chain combines TRBV19 with TRBJ2-1; the D is unclear. The CDR3 loop spans 15 amino acids. From germline, CDR1 is LNHDA and CDR2 SQIVND (reference sequence). The V end lost 0 bases, the J end lost 2 bases, and 8 bases lay between the germline ends. The CDR3 nucleotides are TGTGCCAGTAGTATAGATCTTTCGGCCTACAATGAGCAGTTCTTC. Residues: CASSIDLSAYNEQFF.

This clone was recorded a few times. This chain joins TRBV25-1 and TRBJ2-7; the D gene is possibly TRBD2 (6 bases). The germline V gene encodes CDR1 MGHDK and CDR2 SYGVNS. Trimming took 2 bases from V and 2 from J, leaving 13 bases between them. The CDR3 extends over 15 amino acids. CDR3 bases: TGTGCCAGCAGTGAAGGGACTGTCGGCCCCTACGAGCAGTACTTC. It encodes CASSEGTVGPYEQYF.

The chain combines TRBV4-3 with TRBJ1-4, with 7 bases aligning to TRBD1. Germline CDR1 and CDR2: LGHNA and YSLEER. The CDR3 loop spans 14 amino acids. The ends lost 3 bases at V and 2 bases at J; junction bases unmatched: 0. In nucleotides, the CDR3 is TGCGCCAGCAGCCAGGACAGGACTAATGAAAAACTGTTTTTT. Protein: CASSQDRTNEKLFF.

There are a few counts of this clone. The chain employs TRBV27 and TRBJ1-1; D is unclear. V dropped 6 bases and J dropped 0 bases, with 11 bases sitting between them. The germline gives CDR1 MNHEY, CDR2 SMNVEV (reference sequence). The CDR3 is 14 residues long. This CDR3 reads CASRWGWMNTEAFF. The DNA for the CDR3 is TGTGCCAGCAGATGGGGATGGATGAACACTGAAGCTTTCTTT.

This clone has just a few counts. The chain joins TRBV10-3 to TRBJ2-1; no reliable D call. The germline V and J ends were trimmed by 10 bases and 3 bases, with 19 bases remaining between them. The germline V gene encodes CDR1 ENHRY and CDR2 SYGVKD. The length of the CDR3 is 15 residues. This CDR3 is CATHRKDGIYNEQFF. In DNA, the CDR3 is TGTGCCACACACCGCAAAGACGGTATCTACAATGAGCAGTTCTTC.

V is TRBV28 and J is TRBJ1-4; TRBD1 matches at 9 bases. With V trimmed by 5 bases and J by 5 bases, 6 bases remained unmatched. The germline gives CDR1 MDHEN, CDR2 SYDVKM. There are 15 residues in the CDR3. CDR3 nucleotide sequence: TGTGCCAGCAGTGCGGACAGGGGTCGAAATGAAAAACTGTTTTTT. Translation gives CASSADRGRNEKLFF.

This clone was recorded a few times. The J gene is TRBJ1-4, the V gene TRBV28; maybe TRBD1 (6 bases). The CDR3 has 15 residues. The V end was cut by 5 bases, the J end by 0 bases, with 10 bases between. Germline values: CDR1 MDHEN, CDR2 SYDVKM. The CDR3 is CASSPDSATNEKLFF. The CDR3 region has the DNA TGTGCCAGCAGTCCGGACAGTGCAACTAATGAAAAACTGTTTTTT.

The chain uses TRBV10-3 and TRBJ2-7; 7 bases align to TRBD1. J was trimmed by 7 bases and V by 3 bases; bases with no gene match: 15. This CDR3 spans 16 amino acids. Germline V gene lookup returns CDR1 ENHRY and CDR2 SYGVKD. The CDR3: CAISDLHRGSSVEQYF. In nucleotides, the CDR3 is TGTGCCATCAGTGACCTCCACAGGGGTAGTTCGGTTGAGCAGTACTTC.

The rearrangement links TRBV29-1 to TRBJ2-7; D is uncertain. The V gene lost 6 bases and the J gene lost 3 bases, with 15 bases spanning the gap. The CDR3 runs 13 residues. Germline CDR1 and CDR2: SQVTM and ANQGSEA. The CDR3 protein is CSVRSGHIYEQYF. The DNA for the CDR3 is TGCAGCGTGAGGTCGGGTCACATCTACGAGCAGTACTTC.

This clone turned up a few times. The chain is built from TRBV29-1 and TRBJ1-4; no clear D. This CDR3 contains 13 residues. Trimming took 4 bases from V and 3 from J, leaving 9 bases between them. The germline gives CDR1 SQVTM, CDR2 ANQGSEA. CDR3 sequence (DNA): TGCAGCGTTGTTGCCGGGCCTAATGAAAAACTGTTTTTT. Protein product: CSVVAGPNEKLFF.

This clone was observed a few times. The V gene is TRBV27, the J gene TRBJ2-6; D is undetermined. From germline, CDR1 is MNHEY and CDR2 SMNVEV (reference sequence). Trimming cost V 4 bases and J 0 bases, with 7 bases left between them. The CDR3 spans 15 residues. In DNA, the CDR3 is TGTGCCAGCAGTTATCGGCTCTCTGGGGCCAACGTCCTGACTTTC. Its protein product is CASSYRLSGANVLTF.

This clone showed up just a few times. The chain joins TRBV28 to TRBJ2-1; 13 bases align to TRBD2. Germline CDR1 is MDHEN and CDR2 is SYDVKM. The CDR3 extends over 16 amino acids. The junction had 7 bases not matched to a gene; V was cut back by 5 bases and J by 6 bases. The CDR3 reads CASSRQWTSGSNEQFF. In DNA form, the CDR3 reads TGTGCCAGCAGTCGCCAGTGGACTAGCGGGAGCAATGAGCAGTTCTTC. The full variable domain, completed using reference TRBV28 and TRBJ2-1, is DVKVTQSSRYLVKRTGEKVFLECVQDMDHENMFWYRQDPGLGLRLIYFSYDVKMKEKGDIPEGYSVSREKKERFSLILESASTNQTSMYLCASSRQWTSGSNEQFFGPGTRLTVL.